This T cell receptor (beta chain) appears in the sequencing data of a study of T-cell reconstitution after alpha-beta-depleted transplantation in children. Notes on the study in general: The origin of high day-60 TCRbeta diversity in some patients lay in surviving recipient T cells and thymic progenitors. At the one-year point after transplant, T-cell counts and TCRbeta diversity were found to come mostly from T cells that had been newly produced. Two months or so post-transplant, alpha-beta T cells reportedly derived from several hundred expanded graft clones.

This clonotype was seen repeatedly, ten times or more. The target antigen is unknown. Germline-derived CDR1 and CDR2 are KGHSH and LQKENI. The V gene end was trimmed by 6 bases and the J gene end by 4 bases; junction bases not matched to a gene: 0. The CDR3 extends over 12 amino acids. Unique molecular identifiers were used to barcode this TCRbeta library. TCRdb processed the PCR reads anew with MiXCR; each CDR3 protein has one entry. The data hold some 110,000 distinct CDR3 sequences, with approximately 10% observed a single time. The sequenced sample was PBMCs, obtained before TCRalphabeta/CD19-depleted stem cell transplant. The chain couples TRBV18 to TRBJ1-2; TRBD1 agrees at 9 bases. The sequence was obtained from a boy aged 2 to 10 with acute lymphoblastic leukemia, due to receive a stem cell transplant. In nucleotides, the CDR3 is TGTGCCAGCTCGACAGGGGGCTATGGCTACACCTTC. This gives the protein CASSTGGYGYTF. The variable domain in full, completed from reference TRBV18 and TRBJ1-2, reads NAGVMQNPRHLVRRRGQEARLRCSPMKGHSHVYWYRQLPEEGLKFMVYLQKENIIDESGMPKERFSAEFPKEGPSILRIQQVVRGDSAAYFCASSTGGYGYTFGSGTRLTVV.